A single sample gave rise to the 8 T cell receptor beta chains below, sequenced in a study of blood T cell repertoires in COVID-19. Produced via immunoSEQ multiplex PCR; TCRdb's table is partial and in-frame only. The sample has 290,000 or so clones, 90% seen once. The specimen was PBMCs or T cells enriched from blood (not recorded which). Receptors originate from a young woman who had recovered from COVID-19.

This clone appeared once. The genes are TRBV3-1 (or the pseudogene TRBV3-2) and TRBJ2-3, with D possibly TRBD2 on 5 matching bases. The germline gives CDR1 LGHDT, CDR2 YNNKEL (reference sequence). The CDR3 is made up of 14 amino acids. V lost 4 bases, J lost 3 bases, and 11 bases lay in between. The CDR3 region is CASSLTTGTDTQYF. The CDR3 coding sequence is TGTGCCAGCAGCCTTACCACGGGGACAGATACGCAGTATTTT.

This chain links TRBV6-5 with TRBJ1-5; TRBD1 agrees at 7 bases. Germline CDR1 and CDR2: MNHEY and SVGAGI. There are 15 residues in the CDR3. With 2 bases clipped from V and 3 bases from J, the junction kept 4 bases outside the gene matches. The CDR3 loop reads CASSYGGGDNQPQHF. CDR3 DNA: TGTGCCAGCAGTTACGGAGGGGGCGACAATCAGCCCCAGCATTTT.

This sequence joins TRBV28 and TRBJ2-7; D unresolved. This CDR3 contains 12 residues. CDR1 is MDHEN, CDR2 SYDVKM, per germline. Between the trimmed V and J ends, which lost 4 bases and 3 bases, there was a span of 7 bases. Here the CDR3 DNA reads TGTGCCAGCAGTTCCACGGGCTACGAGCAGTACTTC. Translated: CASSSTGYEQYF.

The V gene is TRBV27, the J gene TRBJ1-6; TRBD1 matches 7 bases. Trimming cost V 5 bases and J 2 bases; bases outside gene matches: 6. CDR1 is MNHEY, CDR2 SMNVEV, per germline (reference sequence). The CDR3 runs 16 residues. CDR3: CASSRQGGTYNSPLHF. DNA of the CDR3: TGTGCCAGCAGTCGCCAGGGGGGAACCTATAATTCACCCCTCCACTTT.

V is TRBV18 and J is TRBJ2-2; D gene uncertain. Trimming removed 0 bases at V and 5 bases at J, with 7 bases between. CDR3 length equals 14 residues. The germline CDR1 and CDR2 sequences are KGHSH and LQKENI. DNA for the CDR3: TGTGCCAGCTCACCACCTGGTCGGACCGGGGAGCTGTTTTTT. Protein product: CASSPPGRTGELFF.

This rearrangement joins TRBV4-3 to TRBJ1-2, with 11 bases identical to TRBD1. The V segment lost 1 base and the J segment 7 bases; nucleotides outside the gene matches: 11. The CDR3 covers 17 residues. Per germline, CDR1 LGHNA and CDR2 YSLEER. In DNA, the CDR3 is TGCGCCAGCAGCCAAGCACCAGAAGGGACAGGGGGGTTTGGCTACACCTTC. This translates into CASSQAPEGTGGFGYTF.

The chain combines TRBV14 with TRBJ2-7, with TRBD1 matching over 10 bases. Germline trimming cut 2 bases from V and 6 bases from J; bases unmatched to any gene: 10. Germline CDR1 and CDR2: SGHDN and FVKESK. The CDR3 has 16 amino acids. CDR3 residues: CASSQFPGQGSSEQYF. The CDR3 bases are TGTGCCAGCAGCCAATTTCCGGGACAGGGGAGCAGCGAGCAGTACTTC.

The V and J genes are TRBV28 and TRBJ1-5; D might be TRBD1 (5 bases). CDR1 and CDR2 from the germline V gene are MDHEN and SYDVKM. V was shortened by 5 bases and J by 9 bases, with 17 bases between the two germline ends. The CDR3 is 14 residues long. CDR3 DNA sequence: TGTGCCAGCAGTCCAGGGAGCGGGAGTCGGCCCCAGCATTTT. The encoded protein is CASSPGSGSRPQHF.